These T cell receptor beta chains were read from a single sample in a study of response to subunit inactivated influenza vaccine. TCRdb passed the RT-PCR reads through MiXCR, listing each CDR3 protein once. The table records around 480,000 distinct CDR3 sequences, around 9.9% of them present only once. The specimen comprised PBMCs from blood, sampled more than 35 days after vaccination. The receptors derive from a man aged 45-65 years who received an inactivated influenza vaccine. The CDR3 runs from the conserved cysteine through the conserved F or W.

v_gene	j_gene	CDR3aa
TRBV20-1	TRBJ2-3	CSARPDRASTDTQYF
TRBV28	TRBJ1-1	CASSPGGGTEAFF
TRBV29-1	TRBJ2-7	CSARAGSYEQYF
TRBV2	TRBJ2-1	CASSTTSGSFYNEQFF
TRBV9	TRBJ1-4	CASSVSWTGDEKLFF
TRBV3-1	TRBJ2-7	CASSQVAGSYEQYF
TRBV7-9	TRBJ1-2	CASSLGGSGGYTF
TRBV29-1	TRBJ2-7	CSVARQGEQYF
TRBV6-2/TRBV6-3	TRBJ2-2	CASSYQGGTGELFF
TRBV9	TRBJ1-1	CASSAYRDPRTEAFF
TRBV20-1	TRBJ2-1	CSASSRAWNEQFF
TRBV20-1	TRBJ2-3	CSAAQGAIGTDTQYF
TRBV18	TRBJ1-1	CASSPRQGRAEAFF
TRBV5-5	TRBJ1-4	CASSSDNRVLEKLFF
TRBV10-3	TRBJ2-3	CAIRTSTDTQYF
TRBV28	TRBJ2-7	CASSRGSYEQYF
TRBV12-3/TRBV12-4	TRBJ1-4	CASSRGQGAEKLFF
TRBV10-3	TRBJ2-2	CAITGLAGVTGELFF
TRBV20-1	TRBJ1-1	CSARSFPEAFF
TRBV7-9	TRBJ2-7	CATGIGDGYEQYF
TRBV12-3/TRBV12-4	TRBJ2-2	CASTPHIPSNTGELFF
TRBV4-2	TRBJ2-6	CASSQVWTRQRANSGANVLTF
TRBV6-1	TRBJ2-1	CASKKTTDSYNEQFF
TRBV20-1	TRBJ2-7	CSARDPARGEQYF
TRBV20-1	TRBJ2-7	CSARDRLAGTYEQYF
TRBV20-1	TRBJ2-6	CSASFGLAVSGANVLTF
TRBV7-9	TRBJ2-2	CASTNRDSNTGELFF
TRBV20-1	TRBJ2-1	CSAPGQIYNEQFF
TRBV28	TRBJ2-3	CASSFDGGADTQYF
TRBV7-2	TRBJ1-1	CASSWTAMNTEAFF
TRBV5-4	TRBJ2-5	CASSLASEQWKTQYF
TRBV20-1	TRBJ2-7	CSAGTPPSGGPYEQYF
TRBV20-1	TRBJ2-5	CSARDSTGGTGETQYF
TRBV5-7	TRBJ2-5	CASSLEGRVQETQYF
TRBV27	TRBJ2-1	CASSSTGIQFF
TRBV5-6	TRBJ1-6	CASSLDSNWNSPLHF
TRBV12-3/TRBV12-4	TRBJ2-4	CASSPGARDKNIQYF
TRBV6-5	TRBJ2-7	CASSYVLGLAYEQYF
TRBV6-5	TRBJ1-2	CASSSDRVLRGYTF
TRBV14	TRBJ2-7	CASSQGLAGGLKDF
TRBV9	TRBJ2-5	CASSKGQGVQETQYF
TRBV4-3	TRBJ2-7	CASSQEDGESYEQYF
TRBV4-3	TRBJ1-2	CASSTRTGVGGYTF
TRBV24-1	TRBJ2-2	CATGRTSANTGELFF
TRBV4-3	TRBJ2-7	CASSQDRGGIYEQYF
TRBV9	TRBJ2-1	CASSPRRGNYEQFF
TRBV11-2	TRBJ2-1	CASSLGWGPGGDEQFF
TRBV5-5	TRBJ2-7	CASSLEGHFYEQYF
TRBV6-1	TRBJ1-1	CASSLQGTNTEAFF
TRBV20-1	TRBJ2-2	CSARDGAVPNGELFF
TRBV27	TRBJ1-1	CASSLGFTRRAAEAFF
TRBV12-3/TRBV12-4	TRBJ2-4	CASSLVVKIAKNIQYF
TRBV7-2	TRBJ1-2	CASSYSGTGTDGYTF
TRBV6-2/TRBV6-3	TRBJ2-1	CASSYGLAAYNEQFF
TRBV29-1	TRBJ2-1	CSVVTGDWWNNEQFF
TRBV12-3/TRBV12-4	TRBJ1-1	CASIQTEAFF
TRBV27	TRBJ1-2	CASSRAGILNGYTF
TRBV12-3/TRBV12-4	TRBJ2-3	CASSPPGLAGLVDTQYF